This TCR beta chain was documented in a study of blood T cell repertoires in COVID-19. TCRdb's table, derived via immunoSEQ multiplex PCR, lists solely in-frame clones and lacks some. The sample records around 100,000 clones, 75% to 95% being singletons. V was cut by 0 bases and J by 3 bases, with 11 bases left in between. Germline CDR1 SGHTA, CDR2 FQGNSA. The CDR3 is 15 residues long. The sequencing sample was made of peripheral blood. The clonotype originates from a human donor with active COVID-19. The donor label of this sample is uncertain. The chain couples TRBV7-2 to TRBJ1-2; D is perhaps TRBD1 (6 bases). The CDR3 protein is CASSLAPRGDYGYTF. The CDR3, as DNA: TGTGCCAGCAGCTTAGCGCCCAGGGGCGACTATGGCTACACCTTC.